This T cell receptor (beta chain) comes out of a study of OX40 agonist ivuxolimab in advanced cancers. Regarding the study as a whole: At 0.1-3.0 mg/kg, partial responders had clonal expansion among the lowest observed. The specificity for antigen of the expanded peripheral T cells was not determined.

The CDR3 runs 16 residues. V lost 1 base and J 0 bases, leaving 12 bases between the germline ends. Germline lookup yields CDR1 SGDLS and CDR2 YYNGEE. A remark on this clone: Its antigen is not known.

TCRdb's copy holds only in-frame clones and misses some; the assay was immunoSEQ multiplex PCR. The sample gives roughly 150,000 clones, 85% to 95% of which show up once; 0.31% is in the top ten. The source is an adult with an advanced solid tumor such as melanoma, head and neck, liver or kidney cancer. This sequence joins TRBV9 and TRBJ2-3; D is perhaps TRBD1 (6 bases). This sample comprised CD4+ or CD8+ T cells sorted from blood, obtained in a trial of the OX40 agonist ivuxolimab. This CDR3 is CASSVTGTRSTDTQYF. In nucleotides, the CDR3 is TGTGCCAGCAGCGTAACCGGGACACGAAGCACAGATACGCAGTATTTT. Using reference TRBV9 and TRBJ2-3 for the parts outside the CDR3, the full variable domain is DSGVTQTPKHLITATGQRVTLRCSPRSGDLSVYWYQQSLDQGLQFLIQYYNGEERAKGNILERFSAQQFPDLHSELNLSSLELGDSALYFCASSVTGTRSTDTQYFGPGTRLTVL.